A single sample gave rise to the 12 T cell receptor beta chains below, sequenced in a study of blood T cell repertoires in COVID-19 (dated by TCRdb to 2018 to 2020). Libraries were prepared through the immunoSEQ multiplex PCR assay. Here the immuneACCESS table is served through TCRdb, limited to in-frame sequences with V and J called. Missing clones are a known gap in these copies; in checked studies unresolved V genes cover under half, and the rest lacks a known reason. This sample gives a few hundred thousand clones in total; about 87% of them show up just once. The top ten clones comprise roughly 8.6% of the sample. The sequenced sample was peripheral blood. The receptor set was obtained from a human donor in a cohort sampled during active COVID-19.

The chain joins TRBV6-2 or TRBV6-3 to TRBJ2-3, with 9 bases identical to TRBD2. CDR3 size: 15 residues. V lost 4 bases, J lost 2 bases, and 4 bases stayed unmatched. Looked up from germline, CDR1 is MNHEY and CDR2 is SVGEGT. The CDR3 region is CASSFLAGFTDTQYF. Here the CDR3 DNA reads TGTGCCAGCAGTTTCCTAGCGGGGTTCACAGATACGCAGTATTTT.

This clone was observed a single time. The chain couples TRBV6-5 to TRBJ1-1; D is uncertain. Germline V gene data show CDR1 as MNHEY and CDR2 as SVGAGI. V lost 6 bases and J 4 bases, leaving 15 bases between the germline ends. The CDR3 extends over 14 amino acids. The CDR3 loop is CASSPRGQPTEAFF. For the CDR3, the DNA is TGTGCCAGCAGCCCCCGAGGCCAGCCCACTGAAGCTTTCTTT.

This clone was recorded a few times. In nucleotides, the CDR3 is TGTGCCAGCAGCTCTAGGACTTACACCTACGAGCAGTACTTC. Translated: CASSSRTYTYEQYF. J is TRBJ2-7 and V is TRBV5-6; TRBD2 might be the D (5 bases). Trimming took off 3 bases at V and 2 bases at J, with 12 bases between the two ends. The CDR3 consists of 14 residues. Germline CDR1 is SGHDT and CDR2 is YYEEEE.

V and J are TRBV21-1 and TRBJ2-2; TRBD1, as called in the table, went unchecked against the DNA. TRBV21-1 is given as a pseudogene. This CDR3 is 13 amino acids long. The CDR3 nucleotides are TGTGCCAGCAGACAGTCGAACACCGGGGAGCTGTTTTTT. Translation gives CASRQSNTGELFF.

The chain carries TRBV7-2 and TRBJ2-2, with D tentatively TRBD2 (5 bases). Per germline, CDR1 SGHTA and CDR2 FQGNSA. The ends were cut back, 2 bases at V and 1 base at J, with 14 bases in the middle. This CDR3 has 17 amino acids. The CDR3 sequence is CASSLLGLLRNTGELFF. In DNA form, the CDR3 reads TGTGCCAGCAGCTTACTCGGACTTCTCAGGAACACCGGGGAGCTGTTTTTT.

CDR3 region: CASKPGGQGMPEAFF. In DNA form, the CDR3 reads TGTGCCAGCAAACCGGGGGGGCAGGGGATGCCTGAAGCTTTCTTT. The chain combines TRBV27 with TRBJ1-1; possibly TRBD1 for D (6 bases). V was trimmed by 7 bases and J by 6 bases, leaving 21 bases between them. This CDR3 comprises 15 residues. From germline, CDR1 is MNHEY and CDR2 SMNVEV (reference sequence).

The chain employs TRBV7-6 and TRBJ1-6; D is possibly TRBD1 (5 bases). The germline V gene has CDR1 SGHVS and CDR2 FNYEAQ. CDR3 length: 15 amino acids. The V and J ends lost 0 bases and 5 bases respectively, with 8 bases between them. The CDR3 sequence is CASSLARGNNSPLHF. The CDR3 DNA sequence: TGTGCCAGCAGCTTAGCGCGGGGGAATAATTCACCCCTCCACTTT.

This chain joins TRBV18 and TRBJ1-6; D is ambiguous. Looked up from germline, CDR1 is KGHSH and CDR2 is LQKENI. Trimming stripped 2 bases from V and 5 bases from J, with 7 bases between. The CDR3 covers 14 residues. CDR3 DNA sequence: TGTGCCAGCTCACCAGGAGTCGATAATTCACCCCTCCACTTT. This codes for CASSPGVDNSPLHF. Full variable domain (remainder filled in from reference TRBV18 and TRBJ1-6): NAGVMQNPRHLVRRRGQEARLRCSPMKGHSHVYWYRQLPEEGLKFMVYLQKENIIDESGMPKERFSAEFPKEGPSILRIQQVVRGDSAAYFCASSPGVDNSPLHFGNGTRLTVT.

The V call is TRBV18, the J call TRBJ2-2; no clear D gene. The germline gives CDR1 KGHSH, CDR2 LQKENI. V lost 0 bases, J lost 6 bases, and 11 bases lay in between. CDR3 length: 15 residues. The chain's CDR3 is CASSPPVLGPGELFF. Written as DNA, the CDR3 is TGTGCCAGCTCACCACCCGTTCTAGGTCCCGGGGAGCTGTTTTTT.

The rearrangement uses TRBV19 and TRBJ2-7, with 9 bases matching TRBD1. This CDR3 has 17 amino acids. V was pared by 3 bases and J by 1 base, with 10 bases of the junction left unmatched. Germline CDR1 and CDR2: LNHDA and SQIVND (reference sequence). CDR3 residues: CASSIGLGTGKSYEQYF. The CDR3 DNA sequence: TGTGCCAGTAGTATCGGTCTGGGGACAGGGAAATCCTACGAGCAGTACTTC.

The CDR3 protein is CASSQRLGSNNEQFF. The CDR3 coding sequence is TGCGCCAGCAGCCAGAGGCTCGGGAGTAACAATGAGCAGTTCTTC. This chain uses TRBV4-1 with TRBJ2-1, with a tentative D call TRBD2 (6 bases). CDR1 and CDR2 (germline): MGHRA, YSYEKL. The CDR3 runs to 15 residues. Trimming removed 3 bases from V and 5 bases from J, with 14 bases in between.

The gene calls are TRBV25-1 and TRBJ2-7; 9 positions match TRBD1. The germline gives CDR1 MGHDK, CDR2 SYGVNS. The CDR3 runs to 13 residues. V was pared by 4 bases and J by 7 bases, with 5 bases of the junction left unmatched. The CDR3 DNA sequence: TGTGCCAGCAGTGTGGGGACAGGGAGGGAGCAGTACTTC. Its translation: CASSVGTGREQYF.